Each of the 22 T cell receptor beta chains below was sequenced from the same sample in a study of monozygotic twins with inflammatory bowel disease. For each CDR3 protein, TCRdb gives one entry from its re-call of the 5' RACE reads, without DNA. The table lists about 210,000 distinct CDR3 sequences. The sequenced sample was blood. The receptors derive from a human donor with ulcerative colitis or Crohn's disease, or a healthy co-twin of an affected twin (not recorded which).

CDR3 in amino acids: CASSINLNTGELFF. J is TRBJ2-2 and V is TRBV19. The CDR3 spans 14 residues. In germline, CDR1 is LNHDA, CDR2 SQIVND (reference sequence).

V is TRBV18 and J is TRBJ2-7; TCRdb's assignment of TRBD1 cannot be checked, as there is no DNA. This CDR3 spans 15 amino acids. Germline CDR1 reads KGHSH; CDR2 reads LQKENI. CDR3 protein: CASSPPSQGRYEQYF.

The chain links TRBV7-3 to TRBJ2-1. Looked up from germline, CDR1 is SGHTA and CDR2 is FQGTGA. This CDR3 comprises 13 residues. This CDR3 is CASSSNYGDEQFF.

J is TRBJ2-7 and V is TRBV7-9; TCRdb designates TRBD2, a call that cannot be tested without DNA. CDR3 length: 15 residues. The germline gives CDR1 SEHNR, CDR2 FQNEAQ (reference sequence). This CDR3 reads CASSLGGARVHEQYF. Based on the CDR3 plus reference TRBV7-9 and TRBJ2-7, the full variable domain is DTGVSQNPRHKITKRGQNVTFRCDPISEHNRLYWYRQTLGQGPEFLTYFQNEAQLEKSRLLSDRFSAERPKGSFSTLEIQRTEQGDSAMYLCASSLGGARVHEQYFGPGTRLTVT.

V is TRBV12-3 or TRBV12-4 and J is TRBJ1-1. CDR3 length: 14 amino acids. The CDR3 sequence is CASSFREVNTEAFF.

The chain joins TRBV27 to TRBJ1-6; the TCRdb call, TRBD1, lacks DNA for checking. This CDR3 contains 17 residues. Germline V gene sequence: CDR1 MNHEY, CDR2 SMNVEV (reference sequence). The CDR3 is CASSLARQGIADSPLHF.

The CDR3 loop is CASSLAINLQGHEQFF. The chain uses TRBV7-6 and TRBJ2-1; no DNA is available, so the TRBD1 call from TCRdb remains unchecked. In germline, CDR1 is SGHVS, CDR2 FNYEAQ. The CDR3 has 16 residues.

This chain connects TRBV15 to TRBJ1-5; TCRdb proposes TRBD1, but this gene call is untestable without DNA. This CDR3 is 15 amino acids long. Germline CDR1 and CDR2: LNHNV and YYDKDF (reference sequence). This chain's CDR3 is CATSRYDRGRQPQHF.

CDR3 sequence reads: CASSSQRSGYGYTF. V is TRBV7-9 and J is TRBJ1-2. The germline V gene has CDR1 SEHNR and CDR2 FQNEAQ (reference sequence). The length of the CDR3 is 14 residues.

CDR3 sequence: CASSYSGTLYNEQFF. This chain connects TRBV5-4 to TRBJ2-1; the D call from TCRdb, TRBD2, cannot be confirmed without DNA. This CDR3 spans 15 amino acids. Germline-derived CDR1 and CDR2 are SGHNT and YYREEE (reference sequence).

This chain connects TRBV7-2 to TRBJ1-2; TCRdb's assignment of TRBD1 cannot be checked, as there is no DNA. Germline loops: CDR1 SGHTA, CDR2 FQGNSA. This CDR3 contains 14 residues. CDR3 amino acids: CASSLERGNYGYTF.

This chain connects TRBV15 to TRBJ1-1. The CDR3 totals 14 residues. Germline CDR1 LNHNV, CDR2 YYDKDF (reference sequence). The CDR3: CATSRVTENAEAFF.

The chain carries TRBV4-2 and TRBJ2-6. Germline CDR1 and CDR2: LGHNA and YNFKEQ. The CDR3 contains 17 residues. CDR3: CASSQSSTGSGANVLTF.

This chain uses TRBV5-1 with TRBJ2-7; the D call from TCRdb, TRBD1, cannot be confirmed without DNA. This CDR3 has 13 residues. The germline V gene has CDR1 SGHRS and CDR2 YFSETQ. This CDR3 is CASSSQGASEQYF.

The CDR3 sequence is CSATGSYEQYF. The V gene is TRBV20-1, the J gene TRBJ2-7; TCRdb's assignment of TRBD1 cannot be checked, as there is no DNA. CDR3 length equals 11 residues. CDR1 and CDR2 from the germline V gene are DFQATT and SNEGSKA (reference sequence).

V is TRBV24-1 and J is TRBJ2-1. In germline, CDR1 is KGHDR, CDR2 SFDVKD. This CDR3 has 16 amino acids. CDR3 protein: CATSDPTRDPTNEQFF.

The chain employs TRBV19 and TRBJ2-1. This CDR3 is built from 11 residues. Germline V gene sequence: CDR1 LNHDA, CDR2 SQIVND (reference sequence). CDR3: CASRLYNEQFF.

V usage is TRBV20-1 and J usage is TRBJ2-5; the TRBD2 assignment by TCRdb is unverifiable without DNA. CDR3 length equals 14 residues. CDR1 is DFQATT and CDR2 is SNEGSKA in the germline V gene (reference sequence). The CDR3 protein is CSATRTSGGETQYF.

This sequence joins TRBV5-1 and TRBJ2-2. The CDR3 length is 13 residues. CDR1 and CDR2 (germline): SGHRS, YFSETQ. The chain's CDR3 is CASSLLDTGELFF.

The genes are TRBV7-9 and TRBJ1-4; without DNA, the TCRdb call of TRBD1 cannot be checked. The CDR3 has 15 residues. Germline V lookup: CDR1 SEHNR, CDR2 FQNEAQ (reference sequence). This CDR3 reads CASSLDGNLNEKLFF.

The rearrangement joins TRBV5-1 to TRBJ2-5; TCRdb reports TRBD1, a call that lacks DNA to check it against. This CDR3 spans 14 amino acids. CDR1 and CDR2 (germline): SGHRS, YFSETQ. The CDR3 loop is CASSGGQSQETQYF.

V is TRBV10-3 and J is TRBJ1-1. Germline V gives CDR1 ENHRY, CDR2 SYGVKD. The CDR3 is 14 residues long. The CDR3 loop reads CAIMDRVQNTEAFF.